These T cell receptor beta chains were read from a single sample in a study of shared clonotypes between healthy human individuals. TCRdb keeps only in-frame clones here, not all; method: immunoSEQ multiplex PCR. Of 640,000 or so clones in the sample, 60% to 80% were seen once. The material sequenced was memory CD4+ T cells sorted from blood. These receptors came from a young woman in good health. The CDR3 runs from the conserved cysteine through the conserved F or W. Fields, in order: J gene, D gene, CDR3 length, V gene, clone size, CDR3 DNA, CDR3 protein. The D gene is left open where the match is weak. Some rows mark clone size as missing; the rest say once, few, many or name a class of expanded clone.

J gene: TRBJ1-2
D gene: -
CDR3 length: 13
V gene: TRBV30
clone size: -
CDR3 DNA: TGTGCCTGGAGTCAAGCAGAGCTGAGTGGCTACACCTTC
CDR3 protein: CAWSQAELSGYTF

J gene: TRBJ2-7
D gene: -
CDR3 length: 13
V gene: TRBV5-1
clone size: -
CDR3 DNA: TGCGCCAGCAGCTTGGCCACGAATTACGAGCAGTACTTC
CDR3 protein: CASSLATNYEQYF

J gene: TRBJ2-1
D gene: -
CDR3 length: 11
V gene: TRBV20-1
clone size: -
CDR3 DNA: TGCAGTGCCCAATTGGATGTGGAGCAGTTCTTC
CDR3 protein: CSAQLDVEQFF

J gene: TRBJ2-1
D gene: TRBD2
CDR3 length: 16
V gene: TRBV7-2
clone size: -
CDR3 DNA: TGTGCCAGCAGCTTAGAGGGACTAGCGGGAACAACTGAGCAGTTCTTC
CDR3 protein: CASSLEGLAGTTEQFF

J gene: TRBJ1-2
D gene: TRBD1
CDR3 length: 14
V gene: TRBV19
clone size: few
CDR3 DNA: TGTGCCAGTAGCAAAATGGGGACAGACTATGGCTACACCTTC
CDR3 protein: CASSKMGTDYGYTF

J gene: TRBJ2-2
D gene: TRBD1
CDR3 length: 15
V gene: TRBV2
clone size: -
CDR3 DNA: TGTGCCAGCAGCCTAACAGGGGAAAGCACCGGGGAGCTGTTTTTT
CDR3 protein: CASSLTGESTGELFF

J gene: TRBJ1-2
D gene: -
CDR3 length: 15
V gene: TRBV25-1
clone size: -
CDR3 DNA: TGTGCCAGCAGTGAATTCAAAGTAACTGACTATGGCTACACCTTC
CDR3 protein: CASSEFKVTDYGYTF

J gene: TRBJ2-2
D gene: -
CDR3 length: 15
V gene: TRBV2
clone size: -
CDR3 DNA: TGTGCCAGCAGTGAAACCTGTACGGACACCGGGGAGCTGTTTTTT
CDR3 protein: CASSETCTDTGELFF

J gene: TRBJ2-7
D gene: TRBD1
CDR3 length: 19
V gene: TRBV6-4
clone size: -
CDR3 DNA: TGTGCCAGCAGTGACTCTTTATACCCAGACAGGGCCATATCCTACGAGCAGTACTTC
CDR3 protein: CASSDSLYPDRAISYEQYF

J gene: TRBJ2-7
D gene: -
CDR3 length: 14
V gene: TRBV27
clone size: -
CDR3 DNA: TGTGCCAGCAGTCTTAGATTCGGGGTTTTGGAGCAGTACTTC
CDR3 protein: CASSLRFGVLEQYF

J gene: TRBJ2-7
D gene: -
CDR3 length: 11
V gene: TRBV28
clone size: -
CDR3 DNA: TGTGCCAGCACAAGTTCCTACGAGCAGTACTTC
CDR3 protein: CASTSSYEQYF

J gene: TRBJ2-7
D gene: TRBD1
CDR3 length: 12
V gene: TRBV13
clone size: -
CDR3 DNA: TGTGCCGGACGACAGGGGATCGGCGAGCAGTACTTC
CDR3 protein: CAGRQGIGEQYF

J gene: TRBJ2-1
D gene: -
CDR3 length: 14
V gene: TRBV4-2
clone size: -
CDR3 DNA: TGTGCCAGCAGCCAAGCGTCTAACTACAATGAGCAGTTCTTC
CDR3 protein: CASSQASNYNEQFF

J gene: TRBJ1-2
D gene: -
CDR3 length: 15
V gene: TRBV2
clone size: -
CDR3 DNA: TGTGCCAGCAGTGATGGGACGGCTGCTAACTATGGCTACACCTTC
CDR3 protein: CASSDGTAANYGYTF

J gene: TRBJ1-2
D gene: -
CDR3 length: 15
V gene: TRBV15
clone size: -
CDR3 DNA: TGTGCCACCAGCAGACCTGAATCCGACACGCGTGGCTACACCTTC
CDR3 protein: CATSRPESDTRGYTF

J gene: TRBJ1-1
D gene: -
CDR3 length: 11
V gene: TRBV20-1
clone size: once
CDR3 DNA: TGCAGTGCGGACAGTTACACTGAAGCTTTCTTT
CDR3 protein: CSADSYTEAFF

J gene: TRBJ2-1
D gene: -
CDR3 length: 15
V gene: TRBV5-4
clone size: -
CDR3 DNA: TGTGCCAGCAGCCGCCCCGACAGCCCCTACAATGAGCAGTTCTTC
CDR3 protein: CASSRPDSPYNEQFF

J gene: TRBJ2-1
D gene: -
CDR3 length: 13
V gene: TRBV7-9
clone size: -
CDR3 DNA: TGTGCCAGCAGCTTGGGAGAGGGCAATGAGCAGTTCTTC
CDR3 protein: CASSLGEGNEQFF

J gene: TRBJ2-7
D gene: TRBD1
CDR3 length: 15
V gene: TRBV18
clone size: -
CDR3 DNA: TGTGCCAGCTCCGAGACCGGACAGGGGGGGGACGAGCAGTACTTC
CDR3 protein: CASSETGQGGDEQYF

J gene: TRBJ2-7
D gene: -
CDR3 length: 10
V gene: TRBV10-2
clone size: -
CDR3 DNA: TGCGCCAGCGGTAGCGACAGGCTTTACTTC
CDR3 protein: CASGSDRLYF

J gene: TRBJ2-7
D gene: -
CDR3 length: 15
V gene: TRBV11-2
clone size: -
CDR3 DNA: TGTGCCAGCAGCTTAGTTGTTAAGGTCGGGTACGAGCAGTACTTC
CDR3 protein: CASSLVVKVGYEQYF

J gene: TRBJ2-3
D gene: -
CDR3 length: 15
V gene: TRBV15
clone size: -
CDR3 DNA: TGTGCCACCAGCAGAGGGGGCATAAGCACAGATACGCAGTATTTT
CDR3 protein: CATSRGGISTDTQYF

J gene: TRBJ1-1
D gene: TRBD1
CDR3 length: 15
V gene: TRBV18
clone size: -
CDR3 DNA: TGTGCCAGCTCGCCCGCGACAGGGGAGAACACTGAAGCTTTCTTT
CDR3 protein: CASSPATGENTEAFF

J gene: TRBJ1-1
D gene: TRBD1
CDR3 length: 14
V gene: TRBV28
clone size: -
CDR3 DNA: TGTGCCAGCAGTTCCCCCGGACAGGGGGCAGGAGCTTTCTTT
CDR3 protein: CASSSPGQGAGAFF

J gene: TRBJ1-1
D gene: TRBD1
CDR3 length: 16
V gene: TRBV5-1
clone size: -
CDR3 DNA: TGCGCCAGCAGCCCGCTAATACAGGGGGCGGACACTGAAGCTTTCTTT
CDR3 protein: CASSPLIQGADTEAFF

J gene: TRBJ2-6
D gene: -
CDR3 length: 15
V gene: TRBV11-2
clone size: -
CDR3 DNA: TGTGCCAGCAGAGGAGGAGAAGCTGGGGCCAACGTCCTGACTTTC
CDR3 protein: CASRGGEAGANVLTF